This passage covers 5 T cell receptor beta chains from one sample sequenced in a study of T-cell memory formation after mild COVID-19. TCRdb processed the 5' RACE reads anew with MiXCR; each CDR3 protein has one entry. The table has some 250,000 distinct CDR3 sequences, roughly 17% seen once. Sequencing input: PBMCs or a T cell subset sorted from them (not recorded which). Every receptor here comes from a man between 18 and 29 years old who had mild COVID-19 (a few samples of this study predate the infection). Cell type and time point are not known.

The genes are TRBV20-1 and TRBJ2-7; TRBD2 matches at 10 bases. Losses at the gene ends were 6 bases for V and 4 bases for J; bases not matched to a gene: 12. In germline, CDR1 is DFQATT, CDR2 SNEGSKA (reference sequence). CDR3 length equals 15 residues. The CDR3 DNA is TGCAGTGCACGCCAGTTTGATAGCGGGGGGTACGAGCAGTACTTC. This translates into CSARQFDSGGYEQYF.

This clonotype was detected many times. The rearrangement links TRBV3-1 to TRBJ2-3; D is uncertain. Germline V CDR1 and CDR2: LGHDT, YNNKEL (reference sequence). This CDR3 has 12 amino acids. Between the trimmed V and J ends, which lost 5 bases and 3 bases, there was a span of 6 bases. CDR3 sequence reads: CASSLFTDTQYF. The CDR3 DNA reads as TGTGCCAGCAGCTTATTTACAGATACGCAGTATTTT.

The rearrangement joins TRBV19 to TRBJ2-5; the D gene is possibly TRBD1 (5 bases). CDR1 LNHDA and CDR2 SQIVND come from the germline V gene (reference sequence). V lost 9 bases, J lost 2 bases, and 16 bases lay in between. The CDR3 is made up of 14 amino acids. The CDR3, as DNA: TGTGCCAGCGATCAGGGTGCTGGGCAAGAGACCCAGTACTTC. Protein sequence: CASDQGAGQETQYF.

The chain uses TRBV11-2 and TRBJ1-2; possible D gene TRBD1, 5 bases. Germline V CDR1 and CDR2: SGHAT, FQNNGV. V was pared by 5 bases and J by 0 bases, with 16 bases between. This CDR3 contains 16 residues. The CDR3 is CASSPIRGPANYGYTF. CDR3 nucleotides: TGTGCCAGCAGCCCCATTCGGGGCCCAGCTAACTATGGCTACACCTTC.

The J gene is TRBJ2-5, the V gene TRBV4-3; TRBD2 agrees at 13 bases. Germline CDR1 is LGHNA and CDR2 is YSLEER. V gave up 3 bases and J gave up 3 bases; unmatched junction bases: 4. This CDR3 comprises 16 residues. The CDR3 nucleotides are TGCGCCAGCAGCCACCTAGGGACTAGCGGGAAAGAGACCCAGTACTTC. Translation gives CASSHLGTSGKETQYF.